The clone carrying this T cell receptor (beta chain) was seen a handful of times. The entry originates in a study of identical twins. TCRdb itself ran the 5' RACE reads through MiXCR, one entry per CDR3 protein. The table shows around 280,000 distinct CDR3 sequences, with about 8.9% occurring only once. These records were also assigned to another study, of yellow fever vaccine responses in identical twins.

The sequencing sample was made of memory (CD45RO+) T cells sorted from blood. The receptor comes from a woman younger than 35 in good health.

In DNA form, the CDR3 reads TGTGCCAGCAGCCCCGTTTCGGGGAAGGGCACTGAAGCTTTCTTT. Translation gives CASSPVSGKGTEAFF. The chain employs TRBV7-9 and TRBJ1-1; D is uncertain. Germline CDR1 SEHNR, CDR2 FQNEAQ (reference sequence). V lost 5 bases to trimming and J lost 4 bases, with 17 bases between them. This CDR3 region has 15 residues.